This TCR beta chain was obtained from a study of T cells of healthy individuals. Using its own MiXCR run on the 5' RACE reads, TCRdb lists one record per CDR3 protein. This sample yields 60,000 to 80,000 distinct CDR3 sequences, of which 15% to 20% are seen a single time; about 4.7% belongs to the top ten. This CDR3 is built from 11 residues. Germline V gene data show CDR1 as MGHDK and CDR2 as SYGVNS. The ends were cut back, 3 bases at V and 12 bases at J, with 9 bases in the middle. The V call is TRBV25-1, the J call TRBJ2-1, with TRBD1 as a possible D gene (5 bases). The TCR comes from a human donor in good health. CDR3 region: CASSDIRGQFF. CDR3 DNA sequence: TGTGCCAGCAGTGACATTAGGGGGCAGTTCTTC.